The 27 T cell receptor beta chains below were found in one sample sequenced in a study of cytomegalovirus exposure and HLA in healthy donors. With 60 Vbeta and 13 Jbeta primers, the PCR was carried out. Sequencing used immunoSEQ multiplex PCR; TCRdb keeps in-frame clones, though not all of them. The sample gives approximately 200,000 clones, 85% of which show up once; over 2% is in the top ten. Specimen: PBMCs. The receptors come from a woman in her fifties or sixties in good health and CMV-seronegative.

This clone was picked up one time. The chain has TRBV7-2 and TRBJ1-1, with D perhaps TRBD1 (6 bases). This CDR3 contains 14 residues. The germline V gene has CDR1 SGHTA and CDR2 FQGNSA. The V and J ends lost 5 bases and 2 bases respectively, with 12 bases between them. In DNA form, the CDR3 reads TGTGCCAGCAGCCCGGGGGGGCTAAACACTGAAGCTTTCTTT. It is translated as CASSPGGLNTEAFF.

This chain links TRBV27 with TRBJ1-1; 9 bases agree with TRBD1. Germline V gene sequence: CDR1 MNHEY, CDR2 SMNVEV (reference sequence). V lost 7 bases and J lost 6; bases outside the gene matches: 9. The CDR3 length is 14 residues. The CDR3 DNA reads TGTGCCAGCACATCCGGGACAGGGCTATCTGAAGCTTTCTTT. This translates into CASTSGTGLSEAFF.

The chain links TRBV5-1 to TRBJ2-2, with 7 nucleotides matching TRBD2. CDR3 length: 16 residues. Trimming cost V 4 bases and J 2 bases; bases outside gene matches: 8. CDR1 and CDR2 from the germline V gene are SGHRS and YFSETQ. The DNA for the CDR3 is TGCGCCAGCAGCCACCGCGGGAGCATTAACACCGGGGAGCTGTTTTTT. Translating it yields CASSHRGSINTGELFF.

CDR3 bases: TGCAGCGTTCATGGGGCATGGACTGAAGCTTTCTTT. Translated: CSVHGAWTEAFF. V is TRBV29-1 and J is TRBJ1-1, with D possibly matching TRBD1 (5 bases). This CDR3 is 12 amino acids long. Trimming took off 5 bases at V and 5 bases at J, with 12 bases between the two ends. In germline, CDR1 is SQVTM, CDR2 ANQGSEA.

The chain is built from TRBV4-1 and TRBJ1-5; 9 bases fit TRBD1. V lost 4 bases, J lost 5 bases, and 3 bases stayed unmatched. The germline V gene encodes CDR1 MGHRA and CDR2 YSYEKL. The CDR3 covers 14 residues. CDR3 loop: CASSLQGADQPQHF. DNA for the CDR3: TGCGCCAGCAGCCTACAGGGGGCTGATCAGCCCCAGCATTTT.

The CDR3 loop is CASSFAPEEYF. CDR3 nucleotide sequence: TGTGCCAGCAGTTTCGCCCCGGAGGAGTACTTC. The V call is TRBV27, the J call TRBJ2-7, with D possibly being TRBD2 (5 bases). Trimming cost V 3 bases and J 11 bases, with 11 bases left between them. Germline lookup yields CDR1 MNHEY and CDR2 SMNVEV (reference sequence). This CDR3 is built from 11 residues.

This chain connects TRBV9 to TRBJ2-2; D unresolved. Trimming took off 0 bases at V and 3 bases at J, with 9 bases between the two ends. This CDR3 comprises 15 residues. Germline V gene data show CDR1 as SGDLS and CDR2 as YYNGEE. The CDR3 nucleotides are TGTGCCAGCAGCGTAGGGCCCACAGACACCGGGGAGCTGTTTTTT. Its protein is CASSVGPTDTGELFF.

This chain links TRBV4-2 with TRBJ2-1; tentatively, D is TRBD1 (6 bases). Germline CDR1 reads LGHNA; CDR2 reads YNFKEQ. The germline V and J ends were trimmed by 0 bases and 5 bases, with 11 bases remaining between them. The CDR3 consists of 15 residues. CDR3 bases: TGTGCCAGCAGCCAAGATCTAAGGACAGACAATGAGCAGTTCTTC. This encodes CASSQDLRTDNEQFF.

This clone came up a few times. This chain joins TRBV5-4 and TRBJ1-2; 12 bases are a match to TRBD1. The V gene end was trimmed by 2 bases and the J gene end by 7 bases; junction bases not matched to a gene: 12. Germline CDR1 is SGHNT and CDR2 is YYREEE (reference sequence). CDR3 length equals 17 residues. The CDR3 DNA reads TGTGCCAGCAGCTTACCGGGACAGGGGGCGCCAACAGTTGGCTACACCTTC. Protein sequence: CASSLPGQGAPTVGYTF.

About this clone: Other DNA sequences from this sample encode an identical CDR3 as well. The rearrangement uses TRBV4-3 and TRBJ1-1; 8 positions match TRBD1. The V and J ends lost 3 bases and 5 bases, in that order; junction bases with no gene match: 5. The CDR3 has 14 amino acids. The germline gives CDR1 LGHNA, CDR2 YSLEER. The CDR3 nucleotides read TGCGCCAGCAGCCACGGGACAGGCGGAACTGAAGCTTTCTTT. Translated: CASSHGTGGTEAFF.

The chain has TRBV19 and TRBJ1-1; D is perhaps TRBD1 (6 bases). The germline CDR1 and CDR2 sequences are LNHDA and SQIVND (reference sequence). Trimming removed 4 bases from V and 0 bases from J, with 18 bases in between. This CDR3 contains 17 residues. The CDR3, as DNA: TGTGCCAGTAGTAATACATGGGCAGGGGCATTGAACACTGAAGCTTTCTTT. Protein sequence: CASSNTWAGALNTEAFF.

V is TRBV19 and J is TRBJ1-2, with 9 bases aligning to TRBD1. The length of the CDR3 is 15 residues. Trimming cost V 5 bases and J 4 bases; bases outside gene matches: 8. CDR1 is LNHDA, CDR2 SQIVND, per germline (reference sequence). CDR3 loop: CASSDTGGGFYGYTF. Here the CDR3 DNA reads TGTGCCAGTAGTGACACAGGGGGCGGATTCTATGGCTACACCTTC.

This clone came up once. The gene calls are TRBV7-2 and TRBJ1-5; 7 nucleotides agree with TRBD1. Unmatched junction bases numbered 9, after V lost 1 base and J lost 3 bases. This CDR3 spans 17 amino acids. Germline CDR1 is SGHTA and CDR2 is FQGNSA. CDR3: CASSLVAQGGDNQPQHF. The CDR3 coding sequence is TGTGCCAGCAGCTTAGTGGCGCAGGGGGGAGACAATCAGCCCCAGCATTTT.

This chain links TRBV7-6 with TRBJ1-5, with D hard to call. The germline V and J ends were trimmed by 0 bases and 2 bases, with 8 bases remaining between them. This CDR3 is 15 amino acids long. Germline V gene lookup returns CDR1 SGHVS and CDR2 FNYEAQ. CDR3 loop: CASSLAPQGNQPQHF. The CDR3 DNA sequence: TGTGCCAGCAGCTTAGCCCCTCAGGGCAATCAGCCCCAGCATTTT.

The V and J genes are TRBV29-1 and TRBJ2-7; 9 bases align to TRBD2. After removal of 7 bases from V and 3 bases from J, the junction contained 10 bases not matched to a gene. The CDR3 totals 14 residues. CDR1 is SQVTM, CDR2 ANQGSEA, per germline. CDR3 DNA: TGCAGCGCCCTCCCTAGCGGGGCCTACTACGAGCAGTACTTC. Residues: CSALPSGAYYEQYF.

This sequence joins TRBV9 and TRBJ1-4; 8 nucleotides line up with TRBD1. The length of the CDR3 is 15 residues. Germline loops: CDR1 SGDLS, CDR2 YYNGEE. V was clipped by 0 bases and J by 3 bases; unmatched bases: 1. CDR3 DNA sequence: TGTGCCAGCAGCGTAGGGACAGGGTCTAATGAAAAACTGTTTTTT. Translation: CASSVGTGSNEKLFF. The variable domain in full, with the rest retrieved from reference TRBV9 and TRBJ1-4, is DSGVTQTPKHLITATGQRVTLRCSPRSGDLSVYWYQQSLDQGLQFLIQYYNGEERAKGNILERFSAQQFPDLHSELNLSSLELGDSALYFCASSVGTGSNEKLFFGSGTQLSVL.

V usage is TRBV10-2 and J usage is TRBJ2-7; D is unresolved. This CDR3 is built from 14 residues. Germline V gene lookup returns CDR1 WSHSY and CDR2 SAAADI. Between the trimmed V and J ends, which lost 3 bases and 3 bases, there was a span of 12 bases. The CDR3 here is CASSDGTDFYEQYF. The CDR3 nucleotides read TGCGCCAGCAGTGACGGTACTGACTTCTACGAGCAGTACTTC.

The genes are TRBV5-1 and TRBJ2-2; no reliable D call. This CDR3 has 15 residues. Trimming removed 0 bases at V and 1 base at J, with 7 bases between. The germline V gene has CDR1 SGHRS and CDR2 YFSETQ. CDR3 sequence: CASSLVTWNTGELFF. As DNA, the CDR3 is TGCGCCAGCAGCTTGGTGACATGGAACACCGGGGAGCTGTTTTTT.

V is TRBV19 and J is TRBJ2-7; TRBD2 agrees at 7 bases. This CDR3 region has 16 residues. Germline V gene lookup returns CDR1 LNHDA and CDR2 SQIVND (reference sequence). The V gene end was trimmed by 5 bases and the J gene end by 0 bases; junction bases not matched to a gene: 10. The CDR3 here is CASSGGVAGLSYEQYF. The CDR3 DNA sequence: TGTGCCAGTAGTGGCGGCGTAGCGGGCCTCTCCTACGAGCAGTACTTC. Full variable domain (missing parts from reference TRBV19 and TRBJ2-7): DGGITQSPKYLFRKEGQNVTLSCEQNLNHDAMYWYRQDPGQGLRLIYYSQIVNDFQKGDIAEGYSVSREKKESFPLTVTSAQKNPTAFYLCASSGGVAGLSYEQYFGPGTRLTVT.

V usage is TRBV19 and J usage is TRBJ1-1; D is possibly TRBD1 (5 bases). The CDR3 length is 16 residues. CDR1 is LNHDA and CDR2 is SQIVND in the germline V gene (reference sequence). Deletions cut 5 bases from V and 4 bases from J, with 20 bases between. CDR3 protein: CASSSNREGQGTEAFF. In nucleotides, the CDR3 is TGTGCCAGTAGTTCGAACCGGGAGGGGCAGGGCACTGAAGCTTTCTTT.

The CDR3 DNA follows: TGTGCCAGCAGCTTGCTCGGGAATATAAAGACCCAGTACTTC. It is translated as CASSLLGNIKTQYF. This chain uses TRBV5-6 with TRBJ2-5; a possible D gene is TRBD2 (5 bases). CDR3 size: 14 residues. Germline V CDR1 and CDR2: SGHDT, YYEEEE. Trimming stripped 1 base from V and 6 bases from J, with 13 bases between.

The J gene is TRBJ2-1, the V gene TRBV5-1, with a possible D match to TRBD1 (5 bases). Trimming took 0 bases from V and 3 from J, leaving 10 bases between them. This CDR3 comprises 15 residues. The germline V gene has CDR1 SGHRS and CDR2 YFSETQ. CDR3 bases: TGCGCCAGCAGCTTGGCCCGGACACACTACAATGAGCAGTTCTTC. Translation: CASSLARTHYNEQFF.

This chain uses TRBV28 with TRBJ1-3; 8 nucleotides line up with TRBD1. The V and J ends lost 3 bases and 4 bases, in that order; junction bases with no gene match: 11. The germline CDR1 and CDR2 sequences are MDHEN and SYDVKM. The CDR3 spans 17 residues. The CDR3 DNA reads as TGTGCCAGCAGTTTGGGGGCAGGGGGCTATTTGGGAAACACCATATATTTT. It specifies CASSLGAGGYLGNTIYF. The full variable domain, in which reference TRBV28 and TRBJ1-3 provide the parts outside the CDR3, is DVKVTQSSRYLVKRTGEKVFLECVQDMDHENMFWYRQDPGLGLRLIYFSYDVKMKEKGDIPEGYSVSREKKERFSLILESASTNQTSMYLCASSLGAGGYLGNTIYFGEGSWLTVV.

This chain uses TRBV5-5 with TRBJ1-1, with D perhaps TRBD1 (5 bases). The germline gives CDR1 SGHKS, CDR2 YYEKEE (reference sequence). The V and J ends lost 4 bases and 3 bases respectively, with 22 bases between them. There are 17 residues in the CDR3. The chain's CDR3 is CASSPQAGKGLDTEAFF. For the CDR3, the DNA is TGTGCCAGCAGCCCGCAGGCAGGGAAAGGGTTGGACACTGAAGCTTTCTTT.

This clone appeared once. This chain uses TRBV23-1 with TRBJ2-5; tentative D call: TRBD2 (5 bases). TRBV23-1 carries the ORF label, with uncertain function. The CDR3 covers 15 residues. The ends were cut back, 4 bases at V and 5 bases at J, with 17 bases in the middle. The CDR3 coding sequence is TGCGCCAGCAGTCCGCGCGGCCCTAGAGGGGAGACCCAGTACTTC. This codes for CASSPRGPRGETQYF.

The rearrangement joins TRBV19 to TRBJ1-5; TRBD1 agrees at 7 bases. Germline values: CDR1 LNHDA, CDR2 SQIVND (reference sequence). With 3 bases clipped from V and 4 bases from J, the junction kept 15 bases outside the gene matches. This CDR3 has 18 amino acids. CDR3 sequence reads: CASSIPTGAAGRNQPQHF. CDR3 in DNA: TGTGCCAGTAGTATCCCCACAGGGGCGGCAGGTCGGAATCAGCCCCAGCATTTT.

The V gene is TRBV6-5, the J gene TRBJ2-5, with 8 bases aligning to TRBD2. This CDR3 comprises 14 residues. The trim removed 6 bases at V and 5 bases at J, leaving 8 bases unmatched. Germline values: CDR1 MNHEY, CDR2 SVGAGI. The CDR3 DNA reads TGTGCCAGCAGCCAACGGGGGGGCGTCGAGACCCAGTACTTC. Protein sequence: CASSQRGGVETQYF.